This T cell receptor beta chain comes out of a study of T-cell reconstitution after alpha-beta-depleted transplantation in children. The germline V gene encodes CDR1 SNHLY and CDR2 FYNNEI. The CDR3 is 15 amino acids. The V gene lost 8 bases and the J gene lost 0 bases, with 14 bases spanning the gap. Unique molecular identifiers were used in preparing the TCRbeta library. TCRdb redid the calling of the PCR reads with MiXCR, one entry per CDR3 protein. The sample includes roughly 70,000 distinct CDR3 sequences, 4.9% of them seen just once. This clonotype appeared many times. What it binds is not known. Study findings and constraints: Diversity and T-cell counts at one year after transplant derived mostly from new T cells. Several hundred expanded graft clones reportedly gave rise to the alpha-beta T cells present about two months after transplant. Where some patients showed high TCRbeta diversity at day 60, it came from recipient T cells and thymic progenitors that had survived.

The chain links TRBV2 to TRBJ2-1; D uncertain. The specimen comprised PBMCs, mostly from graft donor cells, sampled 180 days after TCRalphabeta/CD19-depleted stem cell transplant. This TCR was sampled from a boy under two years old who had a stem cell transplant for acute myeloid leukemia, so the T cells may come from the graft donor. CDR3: CASASQVSSYNEQFF. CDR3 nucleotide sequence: TGTGCCAGCGCTTCCCAAGTGTCCTCCTACAATGAGCAGTTCTTC. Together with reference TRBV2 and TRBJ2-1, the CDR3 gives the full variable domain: EPEVTQTPSHQVTQMGQEVILRCVPISNHLYFYWYRQILGQKVEFLVSFYNNEISEKSEIFDDQFSVERPDGSNFTLKIRSTKLEDSAMYFCASASQVSSYNEQFFGPGTRLTVL.